These T cell receptor beta chains were read from a single sample in a study of shared clonotypes between healthy human individuals. Assay used: immunoSEQ multiplex PCR; TCRdb lists only in-frame clones, some missing. The table includes 2 million to 2.5 million clones, just over 90% detected once. The source material was naive CD4+ T cells from PBMCs. The receptors originated from a man between 18 and 29 years old in good health. Some clones in this sample may be carry-over from other donors' samples. Both conserved end residues are part of each CDR3. The order of the fields is J gene, D gene, clone size, V gene, CDR3 protein, CDR3 DNA. A D gene is named only where the DNA matches it firmly. The listing skips clone size in some rows; elsewhere it reads once, few, many or a size class.

TRBJ1-3	TRBD1	-	TRBV9	CASSTGTAPGNTIYF	TGTGCCAGCAGCACCGGGACAGCCCCTGGAAACACCATATATTTT
TRBJ2-1	TRBD2	-	TRBV13	CASSFERGYNEQFF	TGTGCCAGCAGCTTCGAGCGGGGGTACAATGAGCAGTTCTTC
TRBJ2-7	-	-	TRBV11-2	CASTKRRDSGEQYF	TGTGCCAGCACGAAGCGCCGGGACTCGGGCGAGCAGTACTTC
TRBJ1-6	-	-	TRBV7-9	CASSLVQASPLHF	TGTGCCAGCAGCTTAGTTCAGGCTTCACCCCTCCACTTT
TRBJ2-2	-	-	TRBV5-8	CASTTGQNTGELFF	TGTGCCAGCACCACAGGGCAGAACACCGGGGAGCTGTTTTTT
TRBJ2-1	TRBD2	-	TRBV29-1	CSVPNTGGYNEQFF	TGCAGCGTGCCCAATACGGGAGGGTACAATGAGCAGTTCTTC
TRBJ1-5	TRBD1	-	TRBV30	CAWSSGQGVQPQHF	TGTGCCTGGAGCTCGGGACAGGGGGTTCAGCCCCAGCATTTT
TRBJ2-2	TRBD2	few	TRBV29-1	CSVVSGSSTGELFF	TGCAGCGTAGTCAGCGGGAGTAGCACCGGGGAGCTGTTTTTT
TRBJ2-7	TRBD1	once	TRBV28	CASRRNRGRPTYEQYF	TGTGCCAGCAGACGTAACAGGGGGCGACCTACCTACGAGCAGTACTTC
TRBJ2-7	-	-	TRBV28	CASSLWDAGEQYF	TGTGCCAGCAGTTTATGGGACGCGGGCGAGCAGTACTTC
TRBJ1-6	TRBD1	once	TRBV5-1	CASSFTTGNNNSPLHF	TGCGCCAGCAGCTTTACGACAGGGAATAATAATTCACCCCTCCACTTT
TRBJ2-1	-	-	TRBV7-3	CASSPMTGPASEQFF	TGTGCCAGCAGCCCAATGACAGGCCCGGCGAGTGAGCAGTTCTTC
TRBJ2-5	-	-	TRBV5-4	CASSLVEGRSETQYF	TGTGCCAGCAGCTTGGTGGAGGGTAGGTCAGAGACCCAGTACTTC
TRBJ2-1	-	-	TRBV7-9	CASTGSGNEQFF	TGTGCCAGCACCGGAAGCGGTAATGAGCAGTTCTTC
TRBJ2-5	-	-	TRBV14	CASSQRWTVQETQYF	TGTGCCAGCAGCCAAAGGTGGACCGTCCAAGAGACCCAGTACTTC
TRBJ1-3	-	-	TRBV30	CAWGEQTGNTIYF	TGTGCCTGGGGTGAGCAGACAGGAAACACCATATATTTT
TRBJ1-1	TRBD1	once	TRBV10-1	CASSAGQGLEAFF	TGCGCCAGCAGCGCTGGACAGGGGCTTGAAGCTTTCTTT
TRBJ2-5	-	-	TRBV2	CARGSASGGTQYF	TGTGCCAGGGGTTCGGCTAGTGGTGGGACCCAGTACTTC
TRBJ1-1	TRBD1	-	TRBV5-1	CASSLRDRGTEAFF	TGCGCCAGCAGCCTCCGGGACAGAGGCACTGAAGCTTTCTTT
TRBJ1-4	TRBD1	-	TRBV5-4	CASSSQGETEKLFF	TGTGCCAGCAGCTCACAGGGGGAAACTGAAAAACTGTTTTTT
TRBJ1-6	-	-	TRBV7-9	CASRTQGSPLHF	TGTGCCAGCAGAACCCAGGGTTCACCCCTCCACTTT
TRBJ2-7	TRBD1	-	TRBV2	CASRPGQGYEQYF	TGTGCCAGCAGGCCGGGACAGGGCTACGAGCAGTACTTC
TRBJ2-7	-	-	TRBV5-8	CASSRGRGYEQYF	TGTGCCAGCAGCCGTGGACGGGGTTACGAGCAGTACTTC
TRBJ2-7	TRBD1	-	TRBV5-1	CASSLGGQGTYEQYF	TGCGCCAGCAGCTTGGGAGGACAGGGGACCTACGAGCAGTACTTC
TRBJ2-3	-	-	TRBV29-1	CSVGHKLEDTQYF	TGCAGCGTTGGACACAAATTGGAGGATACGCAGTATTTT
TRBJ2-5	-	-	TRBV5-6	CASSPAGRGAQETQYF	TGTGCCAGCAGCCCGGCCGGGCGTGGGGCCCAAGAGACCCAGTACTTC
TRBJ1-1	-	-	TRBV27	CASSLLFGGRVDTEAFF	TGTGCCAGCAGTTTATTATTCGGGGGGCGGGTAGACACTGAAGCTTTCTTT
TRBJ2-7	TRBD1	-	TRBV28	CASSFPGQGAFYEQYF	TGTGCCAGCAGCTTCCCGGGACAGGGGGCTTTCTACGAGCAGTACTTC
TRBJ2-1	TRBD2	-	TRBV5-6	CASSSGLGSEQFF	TGTGCCAGCAGCTCGGGACTAGGGAGTGAGCAGTTCTTC
TRBJ1-4	-	once	TRBV20-1	CSARGEKLFF	TGCAGTGCTAGAGGTGAAAAACTGTTTTTT
TRBJ2-7	TRBD1	-	TRBV5-1	CASSPEPGTAYEQYF	TGCGCCAGCAGCCCCGAGCCCGGGACAGCCTACGAGCAGTACTTC
TRBJ1-1	TRBD1	-	TRBV2	CASSFTGETEAFF	TGTGCCAGCAGTTTTACAGGGGAGACTGAAGCTTTCTTT